This is a list of T cell receptor beta chains from one sample in a study of T cell responses to AZD1222 COVID-19 vaccine. Only in-frame clones appear in the TCRdb table, and some are missing; sequencing was by immunoSEQ multiplex PCR. The table lists around 120,000 clones, more than 75% of them singletons. Sequenced material: peripheral blood, taken on day 0 of AZD1222 vaccination. Every receptor here comes from an adult in good health. The CDR3 runs from the conserved cysteine through the conserved F or W. A D gene is named only where the DNA matches it firmly. Part of the rows lack a size; the others show once, few, many or a class for expanded clones.

size: NA; V: TRBV4-3; D: NA; J: TRBJ2-7; CDR3: CASSQEKGIYYEQYF; DNA: TGCGCCAGCAGCCAAGAAAAGGGAATCTACTACGAGCAGTACTTC
size: NA; V: TRBV5-1; D: NA; J: TRBJ1-3; CDR3: CASSSGTSGGNTIYF; DNA: TGCGCCAGCAGCTCAGGGACATCCGGTGGAAACACCATATATTTT
size: NA; V: TRBV27; D: NA; J: TRBJ2-7; CDR3: CASSYRNSYEQYF; DNA: TGTGCCAGCAGTTACAGGAATTCCTACGAGCAGTACTTC
size: NA; V: TRBV6-5; D: TRBD1; J: TRBJ2-1; CDR3: CASSYGGQGSISQFF; DNA: TGTGCCAGCAGTTACGGGGGACAGGGGAGTATCTCGCAGTTCTTC
size: NA; V: TRBV11-2; D: NA; J: TRBJ2-2; CDR3: CASSSDTSLGTGELFF; DNA: TGTGCCAGCAGCTCAGACACCTCCCTCGGCACCGGGGAGCTGTTTTTT
size: NA; V: TRBV4-2; D: TRBD2; J: TRBJ2-3; CDR3: CASSQPGTLLAGADTQYF; DNA: TGTGCCAGCAGCCAACCCGGGACCCTACTAGCGGGCGCGGATACGCAGTATTTT
size: once; V: TRBV24-1; D: NA; J: TRBJ1-3; CDR3: CATNPGTSPGNTIYF; DNA: TGTGCCACCAACCCCGGGACTTCCCCTGGAAACACCATATATTTT
size: few; V: TRBV7-2; D: NA; J: TRBJ1-4; CDR3: CASSLRGRDWANEKLFF; DNA: TGTGCCAGCAGCTTAAGGGGCAGGGACTGGGCTAATGAAAAACTGTTTTTT
size: once; V: TRBV4-2; D: NA; J: TRBJ2-7; CDR3: CASSPGDGASYEQYF; DNA: TGTGCCAGCAGCCCCGGCGACGGAGCCTCCTACGAGCAGTACTTC
size: NA; V: TRBV7-9; D: TRBD1; J: TRBJ1-2; CDR3: CASTRTGESNYGYTF; DNA: TGTGCCAGCACTAGGACAGGGGAGTCTAACTATGGCTACACCTTC
size: NA; V: TRBV7-8; D: NA; J: TRBJ1-4; CDR3: CASTGSVAATNEKLFF; DNA: TGTGCCAGCACAGGTAGTGTGGCAGCAACTAATGAAAAACTGTTTTTT
size: NA; V: TRBV2; D: NA; J: TRBJ2-3; CDR3: CASRGTSTDTQYF; DNA: TGTGCCAGCAGGGGGACTAGCACAGATACGCAGTATTTT
size: NA; V: TRBV23-1; D: NA; J: TRBJ2-7; CDR3: CASIPQDSYEQYF; DNA: TGCGCCAGCATCCCACAGGACTCCTACGAGCAGTACTTC
size: NA; V: TRBV30; D: NA; J: TRBJ1-5; CDR3: CAWAHSAASNQPQHF; DNA: TGTGCCTGGGCCCATTCTGCAGCGAGCAATCAGCCCCAGCATTTT
size: once; V: TRBV5-6; D: NA; J: TRBJ1-3; CDR3: CASSGPGPSSGNTIYF; DNA: TGTGCCAGCAGCGGACCCGGGCCCAGCTCTGGAAACACCATATATTTT
size: NA; V: TRBV11-2; D: NA; J: TRBJ1-5; CDR3: CASSRDSVISGSNQPQHF; DNA: TGTGCCAGCAGCCGAGACAGTGTTATATCGGGGAGCAATCAGCCCCAGCATTTT
size: NA; V: TRBV5-8; D: TRBD1; J: TRBJ1-2; CDR3: CASTRGGGRGYTF; DNA: TGTGCCAGCACACGAGGAGGGGGCCGCGGCTACACCTTC
size: NA; V: TRBV30; D: NA; J: TRBJ2-6; CDR3: CAWSWSSPGANVLTF; DNA: TGTGCCTGGAGTTGGTCATCCCCTGGGGCCAACGTCCTGACTTTC
size: NA; V: TRBV12-2; D: NA; J: TRBJ2-3; CDR3: CASRLVCRSSTDTQYF; DNA: TGTGCAAGTCGCTTAGTTTGCCGATCTAGCACAGATACGCAGTATTTT
size: NA; V: TRBV18; D: TRBD1; J: TRBJ1-2; CDR3: CASSPSAGGDYGYTF; DNA: TGTGCCAGCTCACCTAGTGCAGGGGGCGACTATGGCTACACCTTC
size: NA; V: TRBV7-9; D: NA; J: TRBJ2-3; CDR3: CASSSPDRHPFSTDTQYF; DNA: TGTGCCAGCAGCTCCCCGGACAGACACCCCTTTAGCACAGATACGCAGTATTTT
size: NA; V: TRBV19; D: TRBD2; J: TRBJ2-3; CDR3: CASSSPGRAGLTDTQYF; DNA: TGTGCCAGTAGTAGCCCGGGGCGAGCGGGACTCACAGATACGCAGTATTTT
size: NA; V: TRBV4-1; D: TRBD1; J: TRBJ1-2; CDR3: CASSQNPQGNYGYTF; DNA: TGCGCCAGCAGCCAAAATCCACAGGGGAACTATGGCTACACCTTC
size: NA; V: TRBV11-3; D: TRBD2; J: TRBJ2-3; CDR3: CASSLGTSGSRDTQYF; DNA: TGTGCCAGCAGCTTAGGGACTAGCGGGAGCAGAGATACGCAGTATTTT
size: NA; V: TRBV5-4; D: TRBD1; J: TRBJ1-6; CDR3: CASSDTGGASPLHF; DNA: TGTGCCAGCAGCGATACAGGGGGCGCGTCACCCCTCCACTTT
size: NA; V: TRBV7-3; D: NA; J: TRBJ1-2; CDR3: CASSLIPSYGYTF; DNA: TGTGCCAGCAGCTTAATCCCCAGCTATGGCTACACCTTC
size: once; V: TRBV27; D: TRBD1; J: TRBJ2-7; CDR3: CATSDRQGPYEQYF; DNA: TGTGCCACCAGCGACCGACAGGGCCCATACGAGCAGTACTTC
size: NA; V: TRBV27; D: TRBD1; J: TRBJ2-1; CDR3: CASSSIQGVGDEQFF; DNA: TGTGCCAGCAGCTCAATTCAGGGGGTCGGCGATGAGCAGTTCTTC
size: NA; V: TRBV19; D: TRBD1; J: TRBJ1-2; CDR3: CASSRIRDRGHRDYGYTF; DNA: TGTGCCAGTAGTAGGATCCGGGACAGGGGGCACCGGGACTATGGCTACACCTTC
size: NA; V: TRBV15; D: TRBD2; J: TRBJ2-5; CDR3: CATSRVAGGSETQYF; DNA: TGTGCCACCAGCAGAGTGGCGGGGGGATCTGAGACCCAGTACTTC
size: NA; V: TRBV5-1; D: NA; J: TRBJ1-2; CDR3: CASSLSSYGYTF; DNA: TGCGCCAGCAGCTTGAGCAGCTATGGCTACACCTTC
size: NA; V: TRBV2; D: NA; J: TRBJ1-3; CDR3: CASRPRQASSGNTIYF; DNA: TGTGCCAGCAGACCACGACAGGCCTCCTCTGGAAACACCATATATTTT
size: few; V: TRBV5-4; D: TRBD2; J: TRBJ2-7; CDR3: CASSLLPDSGIGIF; DNA: TGTGCCAGCAGCTTGCTCCCCGATAGCGGGATAGGGATTTTC
size: NA; V: TRBV29-1; D: NA; J: TRBJ2-1; CDR3: CSVARDQRGHNEQFF; DNA: TGCAGCGTTGCCCGGGACCAGCGCGGACACAATGAGCAGTTCTTC
size: NA; V: TRBV29-1; D: NA; J: TRBJ2-7; CDR3: CSVSGAQTYEQYF; DNA: TGCAGCGTATCAGGGGCCCAAACCTACGAGCAGTACTTC
size: NA; V: TRBV6-5; D: NA; J: TRBJ2-7; CDR3: CASRVGSSIEQYF; DNA: TGTGCCAGCAGGGTTGGCAGTTCGATCGAGCAGTACTTC
size: NA; V: TRBV15; D: NA; J: TRBJ2-7; CDR3: CATSRDLQETYEQYF; DNA: TGTGCCACCAGCAGAGATTTACAGGAGACCTACGAGCAGTACTTC
size: NA; V: TRBV6-5; D: TRBD1; J: TRBJ2-5; CDR3: CASSYSGGSGAETQYF; DNA: TGTGCCAGCAGTTACTCAGGGGGCAGCGGTGCGGAGACCCAGTACTTC
size: NA; V: TRBV7-3; D: NA; J: TRBJ2-7; CDR3: CASSLNYGGEQYF; DNA: TGTGCCAGCAGCTTAAACTATGGGGGGGAGCAGTACTTC
size: NA; V: TRBV6-5; D: NA; J: TRBJ1-1; CDR3: CASSYLTGEAFF; DNA: TGTGCCAGCAGTTACTTAACGGGTGAAGCTTTCTTT
size: NA; V: TRBV21-1; D: NA; J: TRBJ1-1; CDR3: CASSTRTGILGTEAFF; DNA: TGTGCCAGCAGCACCAGGACAGGTATCTTGGGGACTGAAGCTTTCTTT
size: NA; V: TRBV4-1; D: NA; J: TRBJ2-6; CDR3: CASSQVAPGANVLTF; DNA: TGCGCCAGCAGCCAAGTCGCCCCTGGGGCCAACGTCCTGACTTTC